In its sample, the clone carrying this TCR beta chain was seen many times. Its antigen is still unknown. MiXCR, applied by TCRdb to the multiplex PCR reads, yields one record per CDR3 protein. The table shows 130,000 or so distinct CDR3 sequences, with about 20% occurring only once. The data were taken from a study of breast tumors, draining lymph nodes, adjacent tissues. Study results and limitations: Compared with lymph nodes, tumors were less diverse; compared with nontumor tissue, more. Tumor T cell lymph node origin was a supported hypothesis, not proven.

Axillary draining lymph nodes of breast cancer patients supplied the node samples. The CDR3 contains 13 residues. Germline CDR1 SGHTA, CDR2 FQGNSA. Between the trimmed V and J ends, which lost 5 bases and 4 bases, there was a span of 12 bases. This clonotype originated in a female donor with breast cancer. Some clones in this sample may be carry-over from other donors' samples. The sequenced material came from axillary lymph node tissue. The chain links TRBV7-2 to TRBJ2-7, with D hard to call. CDR3 DNA: TGTGCCAGCAGCCCACAAGTCGGGTACGAGCAGTACTTC. It codes for CASSPQVGYEQYF.